The present TCR beta chain was sequenced within a study of blood T cell repertoires in COVID-19. The protocol was immunoSEQ multiplex PCR, while the TCRdb copy is restricted to in-frame clones and leaves out a portion. The sample consists of 150,000 to 200,000 clones, roughly 84% of them appearing once. Germline CDR1 MDHEN, CDR2 SYDVKM. Trimming took 6 bases from V and 7 from J, leaving 24 bases between them. CDR3 length: 16 residues. The gene calls are TRBV28 and TRBJ2-5, with D possibly matching TRBD1 (5 bases). This TCR was recovered from a woman in her fifties or sixties who had recovered from COVID-19. Sequenced material: PBMCs or T cells enriched from blood (not recorded which). The CDR3 DNA is TGTGCCAGCAGGACAGCTGCAGGGCGGATGGAGCGGACCCAGTACTTC. Translation: CASRTAAGRMERTQYF.